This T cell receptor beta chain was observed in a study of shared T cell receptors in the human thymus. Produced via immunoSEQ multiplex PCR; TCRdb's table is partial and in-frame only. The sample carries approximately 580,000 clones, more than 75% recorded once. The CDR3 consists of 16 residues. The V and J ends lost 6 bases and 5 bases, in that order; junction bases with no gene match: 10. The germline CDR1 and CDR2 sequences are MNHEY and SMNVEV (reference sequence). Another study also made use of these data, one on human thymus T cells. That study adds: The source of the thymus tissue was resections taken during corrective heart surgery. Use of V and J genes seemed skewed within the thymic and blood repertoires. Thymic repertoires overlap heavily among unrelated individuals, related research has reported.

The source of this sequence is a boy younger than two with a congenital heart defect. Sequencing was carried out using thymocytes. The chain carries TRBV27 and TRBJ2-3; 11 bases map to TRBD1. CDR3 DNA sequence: TGTGCCAGCAGCCGGGGTCGGGACAGGGGGAGAGATACGCAGTATTTT. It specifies CASSRGRDRGRDTQYF.